This TCR beta chain was identified in a study of T-cell memory formation after mild COVID-19. Turning to the study itself: The study found TCR clusters largely donor specific. Study conclusions and caveats: Contracting CD4+ clones sat mainly in CM and EM; CD8+ in EMRA.

At least ten counts were recorded for this clonotype. Its target is not known. MiXCR was run by TCRdb on the 5' RACE reads, yielding one entry per CDR3 protein. The sample holds roughly 200,000 distinct CDR3 sequences; around 9.1% are singletons and the top ten take roughly 3.5%. Germline assignment: CDR1 LNHDA and CDR2 SQIVND (reference sequence). Between the trimmed V and J ends, which lost 3 bases and 2 bases, there was a span of 12 bases. The CDR3 consists of 15 residues. The material sequenced was PBMCs or a T cell subset sorted from them (not recorded which). The clonotype originates from a man in his late teens or twenties who had mild COVID-19 (a few samples of this study predate the infection). Cell type and time point are not known. The chain carries TRBV19 and TRBJ2-3; TRBD1 might be the D (5 bases). CDR3 sequence: CASSMQGIFTDTQYF. CDR3 DNA: TGTGCCAGTAGTATGCAGGGAATTTTCACAGATACGCAGTATTTT.